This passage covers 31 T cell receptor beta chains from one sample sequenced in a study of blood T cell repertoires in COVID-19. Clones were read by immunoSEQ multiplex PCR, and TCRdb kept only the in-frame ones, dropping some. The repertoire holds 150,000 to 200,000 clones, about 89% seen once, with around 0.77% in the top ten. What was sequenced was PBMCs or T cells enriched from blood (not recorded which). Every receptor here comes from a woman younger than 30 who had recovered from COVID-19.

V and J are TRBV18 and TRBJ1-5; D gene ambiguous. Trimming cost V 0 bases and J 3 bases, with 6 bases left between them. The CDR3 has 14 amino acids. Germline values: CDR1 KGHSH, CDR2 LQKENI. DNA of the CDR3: TGTGCCAGCTCACCACCCGGGGTCAATCAGCCCCAGCATTTT. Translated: CASSPPGVNQPQHF.

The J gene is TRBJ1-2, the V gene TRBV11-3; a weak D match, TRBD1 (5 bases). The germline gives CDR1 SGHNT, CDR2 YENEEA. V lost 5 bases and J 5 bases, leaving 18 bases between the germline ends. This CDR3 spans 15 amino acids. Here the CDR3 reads CASSTPVRGEYGYTF. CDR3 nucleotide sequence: TGTGCCAGCAGCACTCCCGTTCGGGGGGAGTATGGCTACACCTTC.

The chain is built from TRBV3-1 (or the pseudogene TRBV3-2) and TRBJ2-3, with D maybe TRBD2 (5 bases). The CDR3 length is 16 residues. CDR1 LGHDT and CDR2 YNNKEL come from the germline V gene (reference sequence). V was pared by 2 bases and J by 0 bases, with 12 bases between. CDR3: CASSQLSGSSTDTQYF. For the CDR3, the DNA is TGTGCCAGCAGCCAATTGAGCGGTTCGAGCACAGATACGCAGTATTTT.

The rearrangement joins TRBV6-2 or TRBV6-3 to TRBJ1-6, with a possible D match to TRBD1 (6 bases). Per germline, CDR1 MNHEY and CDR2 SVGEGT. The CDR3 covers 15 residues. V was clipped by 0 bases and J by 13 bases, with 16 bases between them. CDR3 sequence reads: CASSYSWDIGRPLHF. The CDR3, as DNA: TGTGCCAGCAGTTACTCTTGGGACATCGGGCGTCCCCTCCACTTT.

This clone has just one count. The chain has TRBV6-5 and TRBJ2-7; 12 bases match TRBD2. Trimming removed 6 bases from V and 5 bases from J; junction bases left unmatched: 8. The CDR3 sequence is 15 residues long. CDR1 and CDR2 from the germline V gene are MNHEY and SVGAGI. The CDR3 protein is CASSQTSGRVHEQYF. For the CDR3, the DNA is TGTGCCAGCAGCCAGACTAGCGGGAGAGTCCACGAGCAGTACTTC.

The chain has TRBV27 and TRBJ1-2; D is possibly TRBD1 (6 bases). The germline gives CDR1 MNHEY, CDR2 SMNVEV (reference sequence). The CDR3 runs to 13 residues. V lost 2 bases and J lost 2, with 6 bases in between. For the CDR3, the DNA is TGTGCCAGCAGTTTACAGGGGAACTATGGCTACACCTTC. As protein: CASSLQGNYGYTF.

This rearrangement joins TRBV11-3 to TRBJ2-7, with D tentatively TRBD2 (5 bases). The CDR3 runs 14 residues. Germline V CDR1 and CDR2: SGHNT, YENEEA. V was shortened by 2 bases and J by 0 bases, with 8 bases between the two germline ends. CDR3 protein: CASSLRGHSYEQYF. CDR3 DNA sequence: TGTGCCAGCAGCTTACGGGGTCACTCCTACGAGCAGTACTTC. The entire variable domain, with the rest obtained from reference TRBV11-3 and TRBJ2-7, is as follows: EAGVVQSPRYKIIEKKQPVAFWCNPISGHNTLYWYLQNLGQGPELLIRYENEEAVDDSQLPKDRFSAERLKGVDSTLKIQPAELGDSAVYLCASSLRGHSYEQYFGPGTRLTVT.

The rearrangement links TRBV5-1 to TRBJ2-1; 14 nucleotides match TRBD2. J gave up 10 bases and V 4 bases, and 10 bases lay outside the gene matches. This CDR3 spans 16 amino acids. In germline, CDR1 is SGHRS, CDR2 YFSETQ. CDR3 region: CASSPTGLAGVGEQFF. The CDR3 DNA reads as TGCGCCAGCAGCCCAACGGGACTAGCGGGAGTAGGAGAGCAGTTCTTC.

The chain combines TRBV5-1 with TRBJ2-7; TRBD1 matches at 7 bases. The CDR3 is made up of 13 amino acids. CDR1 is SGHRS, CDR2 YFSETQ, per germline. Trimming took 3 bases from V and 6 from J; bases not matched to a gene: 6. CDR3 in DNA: TGCGCCAGCAGCTCCGACAGGGCGGGCGAGCAGTACTTC. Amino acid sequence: CASSSDRAGEQYF.

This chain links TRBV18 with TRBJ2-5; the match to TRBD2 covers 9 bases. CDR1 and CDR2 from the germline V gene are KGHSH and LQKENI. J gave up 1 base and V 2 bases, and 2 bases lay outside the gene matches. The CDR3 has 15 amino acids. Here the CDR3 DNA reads TGTGCCAGCTCACCAGGCGGGAGGGTCCAAGAGACCCAGTACTTC. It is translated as CASSPGGRVQETQYF.

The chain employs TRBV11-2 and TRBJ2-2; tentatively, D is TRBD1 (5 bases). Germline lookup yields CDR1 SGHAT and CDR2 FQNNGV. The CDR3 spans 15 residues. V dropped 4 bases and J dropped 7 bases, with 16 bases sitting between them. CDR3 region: CASSSRQGLGGELFF. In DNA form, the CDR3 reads TGTGCCAGCAGCTCCCGGCAGGGCTTGGGCGGGGAGCTGTTTTTT.

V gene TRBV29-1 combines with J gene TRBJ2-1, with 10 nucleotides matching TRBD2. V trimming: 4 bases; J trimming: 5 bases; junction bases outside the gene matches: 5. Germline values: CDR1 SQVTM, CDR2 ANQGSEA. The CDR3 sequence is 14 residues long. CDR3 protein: CSVGRTSGNNEQFF. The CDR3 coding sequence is TGCAGCGTTGGTAGGACTAGCGGAAACAATGAGCAGTTCTTC.

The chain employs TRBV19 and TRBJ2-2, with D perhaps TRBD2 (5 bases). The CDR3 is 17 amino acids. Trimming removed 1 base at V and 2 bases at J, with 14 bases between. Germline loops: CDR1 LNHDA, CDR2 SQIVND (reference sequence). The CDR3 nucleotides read TGTGCCAGTAGTATAGGGCGGGCCTGGGTCAACACCGGGGAGCTGTTTTTT. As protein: CASSIGRAWVNTGELFF.

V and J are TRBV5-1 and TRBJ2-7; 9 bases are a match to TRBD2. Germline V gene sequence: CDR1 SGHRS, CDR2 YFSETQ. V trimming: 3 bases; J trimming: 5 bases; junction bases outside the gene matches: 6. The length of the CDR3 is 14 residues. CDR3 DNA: TGCGCCAGCAGCTCGTACATAGCGGGAGACGAGCAGTACTTC. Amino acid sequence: CASSSYIAGDEQYF.

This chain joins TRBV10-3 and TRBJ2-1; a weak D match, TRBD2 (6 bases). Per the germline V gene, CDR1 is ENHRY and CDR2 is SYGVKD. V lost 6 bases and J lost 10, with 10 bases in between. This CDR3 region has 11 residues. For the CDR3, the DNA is TGTGCCATCAGGATAAGCGGGGAGCAGTTCTTC. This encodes CAIRISGEQFF.

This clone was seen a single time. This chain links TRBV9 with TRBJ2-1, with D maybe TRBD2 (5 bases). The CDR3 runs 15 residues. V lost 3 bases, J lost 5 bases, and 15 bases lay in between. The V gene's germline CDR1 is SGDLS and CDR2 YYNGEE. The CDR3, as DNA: TGTGCCAGCAGCGGAGAGAGGGCTGGGAACAATGAGCAGTTCTTC. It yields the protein CASSGERAGNNEQFF.

The CDR3 bases are TGTGCCAGCAGTTTATCGCCAGGGGAGCGTCAGCCCCAGCATTTT. Protein: CASSLSPGERQPQHF. The J gene is TRBJ1-5, the V gene TRBV27; tentative D call: TRBD1 (6 bases). Germline values: CDR1 MNHEY, CDR2 SMNVEV (reference sequence). With 0 bases removed from V and 6 bases from J, the gap between germline ends came to 12 bases. The CDR3 contains 15 residues.

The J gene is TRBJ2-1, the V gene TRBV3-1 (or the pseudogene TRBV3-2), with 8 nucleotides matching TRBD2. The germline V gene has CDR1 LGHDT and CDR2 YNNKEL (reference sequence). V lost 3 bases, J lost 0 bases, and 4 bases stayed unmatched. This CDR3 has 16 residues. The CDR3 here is CASSQIAGSSYNEQFF. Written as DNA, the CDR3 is TGTGCCAGCAGCCAGATAGCGGGGAGCTCCTACAATGAGCAGTTCTTC.

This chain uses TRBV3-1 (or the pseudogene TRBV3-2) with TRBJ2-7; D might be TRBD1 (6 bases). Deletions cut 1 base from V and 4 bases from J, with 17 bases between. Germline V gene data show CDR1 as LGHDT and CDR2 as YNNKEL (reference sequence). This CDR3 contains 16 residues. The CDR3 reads CASSQVVNRVVYEQYF. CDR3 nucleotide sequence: TGTGCCAGCAGCCAAGTCGTTAACAGGGTGGTGTACGAGCAGTACTTC.

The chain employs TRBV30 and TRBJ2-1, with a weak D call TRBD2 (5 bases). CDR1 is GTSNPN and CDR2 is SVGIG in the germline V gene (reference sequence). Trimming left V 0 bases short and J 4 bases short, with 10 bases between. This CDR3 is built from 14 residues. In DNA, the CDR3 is TGTGCCTGGAGTGTCCGGGGTACTTACAATGAGCAGTTCTTC. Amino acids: CAWSVRGTYNEQFF.

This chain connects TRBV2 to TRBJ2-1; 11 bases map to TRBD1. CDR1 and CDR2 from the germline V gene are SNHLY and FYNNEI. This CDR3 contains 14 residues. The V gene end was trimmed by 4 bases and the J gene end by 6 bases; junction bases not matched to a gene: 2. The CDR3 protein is CASSAGTGGNEQFF. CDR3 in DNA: TGTGCCAGCAGTGCCGGGACAGGGGGCAATGAGCAGTTCTTC.

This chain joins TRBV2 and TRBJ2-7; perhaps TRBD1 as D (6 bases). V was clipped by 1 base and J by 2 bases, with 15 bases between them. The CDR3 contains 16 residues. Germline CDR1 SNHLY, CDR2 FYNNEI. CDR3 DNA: TGTGCCAGCAGTGAAGAAAGGACAGCTATCACCTACGAGCAGTACTTC. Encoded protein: CASSEERTAITYEQYF.

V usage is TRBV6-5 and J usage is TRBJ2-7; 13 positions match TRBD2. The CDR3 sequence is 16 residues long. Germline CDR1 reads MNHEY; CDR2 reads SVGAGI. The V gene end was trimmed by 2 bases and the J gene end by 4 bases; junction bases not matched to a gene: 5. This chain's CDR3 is CASSYAGTSGAYEQYF. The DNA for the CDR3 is TGTGCCAGCAGTTACGCTGGGACTAGCGGGGCTTACGAGCAGTACTTC.

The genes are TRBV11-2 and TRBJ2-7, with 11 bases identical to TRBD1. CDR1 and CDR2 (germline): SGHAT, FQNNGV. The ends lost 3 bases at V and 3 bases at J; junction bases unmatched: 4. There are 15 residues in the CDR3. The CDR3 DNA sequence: TGTGCCAGCAGCTTTTCGGGACAGGGGGTCTACGAGCAGTACTTC. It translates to CASSFSGQGVYEQYF. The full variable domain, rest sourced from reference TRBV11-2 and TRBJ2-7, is EAGVAQSPRYKIIEKRQSVAFWCNPISGHATLYWYQQILGQGPKLLIQFQNNGVVDDSQLPKDRFSAERLKGVDSTLKIQPAKLEDSAVYLCASSFSGQGVYEQYFGPGTRLTVT.

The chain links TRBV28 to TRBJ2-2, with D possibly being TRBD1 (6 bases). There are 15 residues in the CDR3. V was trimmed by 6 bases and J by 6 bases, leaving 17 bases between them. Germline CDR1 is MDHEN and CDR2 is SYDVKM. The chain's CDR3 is CASREQGRSSGELFF. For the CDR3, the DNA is TGTGCCAGCAGGGAACAGGGACGAAGCTCCGGGGAGCTGTTTTTT.

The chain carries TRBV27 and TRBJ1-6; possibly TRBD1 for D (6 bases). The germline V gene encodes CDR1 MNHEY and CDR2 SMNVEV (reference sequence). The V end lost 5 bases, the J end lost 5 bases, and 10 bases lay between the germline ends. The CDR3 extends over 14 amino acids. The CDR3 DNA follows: TGTGCCAGCAGTGAACAGGGAGATAATTCACCCCTCCACTTT. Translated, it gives CASSEQGDNSPLHF.

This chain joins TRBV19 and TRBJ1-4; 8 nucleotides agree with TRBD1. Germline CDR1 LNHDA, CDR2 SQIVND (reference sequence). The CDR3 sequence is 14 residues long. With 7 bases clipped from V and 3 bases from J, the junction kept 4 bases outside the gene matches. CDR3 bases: TGTGCCAGTAACTTGGGACAGGCTAATGAAAAACTGTTTTTT. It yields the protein CASNLGQANEKLFF.

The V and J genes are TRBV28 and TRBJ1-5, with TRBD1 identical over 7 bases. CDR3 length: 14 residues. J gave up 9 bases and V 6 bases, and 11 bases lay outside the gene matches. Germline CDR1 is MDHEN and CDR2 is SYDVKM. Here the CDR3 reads CASSSTGEVRPQHF. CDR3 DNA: TGTGCCAGCAGCAGTACAGGGGAGGTGAGGCCCCAGCATTTT.

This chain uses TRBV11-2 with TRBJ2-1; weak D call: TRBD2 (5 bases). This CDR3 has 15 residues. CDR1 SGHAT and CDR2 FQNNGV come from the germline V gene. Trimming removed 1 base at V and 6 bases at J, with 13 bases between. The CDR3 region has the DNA TGTGCCAGCAGCTTAGCTGGAGGATGGGGCAATGAGCAGTTCTTC. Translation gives CASSLAGGWGNEQFF. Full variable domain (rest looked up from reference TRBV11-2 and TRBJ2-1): EAGVAQSPRYKIIEKRQSVAFWCNPISGHATLYWYQQILGQGPKLLIQFQNNGVVDDSQLPKDRFSAERLKGVDSTLKIQPAKLEDSAVYLCASSLAGGWGNEQFFGPGTRLTVL.

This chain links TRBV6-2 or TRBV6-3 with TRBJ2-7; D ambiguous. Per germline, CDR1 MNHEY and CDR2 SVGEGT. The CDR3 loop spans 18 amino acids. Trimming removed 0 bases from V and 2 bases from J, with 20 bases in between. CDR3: CASSYSIRSAARTYEQYF. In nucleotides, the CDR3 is TGTGCCAGCAGTTACTCGATCCGGTCGGCCGCCAGGACCTACGAGCAGTACTTC.

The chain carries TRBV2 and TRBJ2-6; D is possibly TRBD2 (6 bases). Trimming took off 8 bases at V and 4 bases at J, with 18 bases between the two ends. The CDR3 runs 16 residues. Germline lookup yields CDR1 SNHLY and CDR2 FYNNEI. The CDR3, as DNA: TGTGCCAGCGCTCGAGGAGGGGTGATCGGGGCCAACGTCCTGACTTTC. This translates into CASARGGVIGANVLTF.